These T cell receptor beta chains were read from a single sample in a study of OX40 agonist ivuxolimab in advanced cancers. The table came from immunoSEQ multiplex PCR; TCRdb's copy has only in-frame clones and leaves some out. There are approximately 70,000 clones in the sample; under 90% occur only once, and roughly 6% lies in the top ten. This sample comprised CD4+ or CD8+ T cells sorted from blood, obtained in a trial of the OX40 agonist ivuxolimab. These receptors were obtained from an adult with an advanced solid tumor such as melanoma, head and neck, liver or kidney cancer. Both conserved end residues are part of each CDR3. The order of the fields is V gene, clone size, D gene, J gene, CDR3 protein, CDR3 DNA. A D gene is named only where the DNA matches it firmly. Clone size is given for some rows only: seen once, a few or many times, or a class if the clone is expanded.

TRBV2	-	-	TRBJ1-2	CASVDPPGGYGYTF	TGTGCCAGCGTCGATCCTCCGGGAGGGTATGGCTACACCTTC
TRBV11-2	-	-	TRBJ2-2	CASSLRGWGSNTGELFF	TGTGCCAGCAGCTTAAGGGGATGGGGAAGTAACACCGGGGAGCTGTTTTTT
TRBV7-2	-	-	TRBJ2-3	CASSSHDTQYF	TGTGCCAGCAGCTCCCATGATACGCAGTATTTT
TRBV30	once	TRBD1	TRBJ1-1	CAWQTGRQAFF	TGTGCCTGGCAGACAGGGCGGCAAGCTTTCTTT
TRBV28	-	-	TRBJ2-1	CASSLPGWYEQFF	TGTGCCAGCAGTTTACCTGGGTGGTATGAGCAGTTCTTC
TRBV19	-	-	TRBJ2-1	CATAPGPDTSNEQFF	TGTGCCACCGCACCCGGGCCTGACACGTCCAATGAGCAGTTCTTC
TRBV28	-	-	TRBJ2-5	CASKDTNQETQYF	TGTGCCAGCAAGGACACTAACCAAGAGACCCAGTACTTC
TRBV5-8	-	TRBD1	TRBJ2-7	CASSVGQGAYEQYF	TGTGCCAGCAGCGTTGGACAGGGGGCCTACGAGCAGTACTTC
TRBV7-2	-	-	TRBJ1-5	CASSLHSNQPQHF	TGTGCCAGCAGCCTCCATAGCAATCAGCCCCAGCATTTT
TRBV19	-	-	TRBJ1-2	CASSTGSSYGYTF	TGTGCCAGTAGTACGGGATCCTCTTATGGCTACACCTTC
TRBV6-5	-	-	TRBJ1-3	CASSYSIPGTGNTIYF	TGTGCCAGCAGTTACTCGATTCCCGGGACGGGAAACACCATATATTTT
TRBV27	few	-	TRBJ1-5	CASGTLNQPQHF	TGTGCCAGCGGGACTTTGAATCAGCCCCAGCATTTT
TRBV29-1	-	-	TRBJ2-1	CSVDIVLYNEQFF	TGCAGCGTTGATATAGTCTTATACAATGAGCAGTTCTTC
TRBV29-1	-	-	TRBJ2-7	CSVLIRPVYEQYF	TGCAGCGTCCTCATCCGCCCCGTTTACGAGCAGTACTTC
TRBV15	-	-	TRBJ1-5	CATSRESQEQPQHF	TGTGCCACCAGCAGAGAGAGTCAGGAGCAGCCCCAGCATTTT
TRBV4-3	-	-	TRBJ1-1	CASSQDWGTWAEAFF	TGCGCCAGCAGCCAAGATTGGGGGACATGGGCTGAAGCTTTCTTT
TRBV28	-	-	TRBJ1-5	CASSLLSVAGRQPQHF	TGTGCCAGCAGTTTACTGTCAGTAGCGGGGCGTCAGCCCCAGCATTTT
TRBV7-2	-	-	TRBJ2-7	CASSLAGQVTYEQYF	TGTGCCAGCAGCTTAGCTGGGCAGGTGACCTACGAGCAGTACTTC
TRBV5-1	-	TRBD1	TRBJ2-3	CASSLGAGGMDTQYF	TGCGCCAGCAGCTTGGGTGCAGGGGGCATGGATACGCAGTATTTT
TRBV7-3	-	-	TRBJ1-1	CASSSSGGLTEAFF	TGTGCCAGCAGCTCTTCGGGGGGCCTGACTGAAGCTTTCTTT
TRBV7-3	-	-	TRBJ2-1	CASSLTSTNEQFF	TGTGCCAGCAGCTTGACTAGTACTAATGAGCAGTTCTTC
TRBV7-8	few	TRBD2	TRBJ2-1	CASSLAGGRYNEQFF	TGTGCCAGCAGCTTAGCGGGAGGGCGCTACAATGAGCAGTTCTTC